This T cell receptor beta chain was profiled in a study of T cell responses to AZD1222 COVID-19 vaccine. The study's findings and limits: Within unmutated variant regions lay the reported targets of nearly half of spike-specific TCRs.

Clones were sequenced by immunoSEQ multiplex PCR, and TCRdb holds only the in-frame ones, with some missing. The sample carries fewer than 130,000 clones, roughly 90% recorded once. Of note for this clone: Its antigen is as yet unknown.

This CDR3 contains 13 residues. V lost 7 bases and J 4 bases, leaving 13 bases between the germline ends. Germline V gives CDR1 MNHNS, CDR2 SASEGT. The sequence came from an adult in good health. The sample here was peripheral blood, taken on day 0 of AZD1222 vaccination. V and J are TRBV6-1 and TRBJ1-2; D perhaps matches TRBD1 (5 bases). DNA for the CDR3: TGTGCCAGCACCCCAGTGACAGCCTATGGCTACACCTTC. Its translation: CASTPVTAYGYTF.